This TCR beta chain was documented in a study of graft-versus-host responses after intestinal transplantation. Study details: Each patient got anti-thymocyte globulin induction, then tacrolimus and steroids for about 3 years. Study findings and constraints: Recipient marrow showed GvH clones, some seen first in ileum or blood. Subjects displaying graft-donor T cell macrochimerism possessed elevated graft-versus-host to host-versus-graft clonal ratios inside allografts. Early declines in HvG clones that occurred post-transplant were associated with peak circulating GvH clone levels.

Assay: immunoSEQ multiplex PCR; the TCRdb copy retains only in-frame clones and omits some. Of some 130,000 clones in the sample, around 90% are singletons; the top ten hold around 0.16%. With respect to this clone: Its antigen is as yet unknown.

The TCR comes from a human donor who received an intestinal transplant. The sample consisted of unstimulated CD4+ T cells sorted from spleen or lymph node cells, taken before intestinal transplant.

This chain's CDR3 is CASSQDRTGAYGYTF. The CDR3 DNA reads TGTGCCAGCAGCCAAGATCGTACAGGGGCCTATGGCTACACCTTC. The genes are TRBV4-2 and TRBJ1-2; 7 bases map to TRBD1. Per germline, CDR1 LGHNA and CDR2 YNFKEQ. V lost 0 bases to trimming and J lost 4 bases; unmatched junction nucleotides: 5. CDR3 length equals 15 residues.